These 17 T cell receptor beta chains were sequenced from one sample in a study of T cell repertoires in cytomegalovirus infection. TCRdb reprocessed the reads via MiXCR and lists one record per CDR3 protein. This table holds roughly 170,000 distinct CDR3 sequences, about a fifth found once. For these receptors, no antigen is known. The specimen comprised CD8+ T cells from cultured PBMCs, sampled from culture after CMV antigen stimulation. The receptors come from a human donor in good health (CMV status not recorded). Some clones in this sample may be carry-over from other donors' samples.

The table lists this clonotype with a few counts. The rearrangement uses TRBV7-2 and TRBJ2-7, with D perhaps matching TRBD1 or TRBD2 (6 bases each). The CDR3 totals 17 residues. CDR1 and CDR2 from the germline V gene are SGHTA and FQGNSA. The ends were cut back, 1 base at V and 0 bases at J, with 16 bases in the middle. DNA for the CDR3: TGTGCCAGCAGCTTAGGTAGGGGGGCGGCCAGCTCCTACGAGCAGTACTTC. This codes for CASSLGRGAASSYEQYF. The variable domain in full, completed from reference TRBV7-2 and TRBJ2-7, reads GAGVSQSPSNKVTEKGKDVELRCDPISGHTALYWYRQSLGQGLEFLIYFQGNSAPDKSGLPSDRFSAERTGGSVSTLTIQRTQQEDSAVYLCASSLGRGAASSYEQYFGPGTRLTVT.

This chain joins TRBV7-2 and TRBJ2-1; 11 bases are shared with TRBD1. The CDR3 runs to 15 residues. J was trimmed by 7 bases and V by 11 bases; bases with no gene match: 13. Germline V gene data show CDR1 as SGHTA and CDR2 as FQGNSA. The CDR3 DNA sequence: TGTGCCTGTAGGAAGGACAGGGGGCTATCTAATGAGCAGTTCTTC. It translates to CACRKDRGLSNEQFF.

This clonotype was counted many times. The J gene is TRBJ2-1, the V gene TRBV7-6; 12 bases agree with TRBD2. CDR1 and CDR2 from the germline V gene are SGHVS and FNYEAQ. CDR3 size: 15 residues. V was pared by 5 bases and J by 9 bases, with 8 bases of the junction left unmatched. The CDR3: CASSPRVTSGGEQFF. The DNA for the CDR3 is TGTGCCAGCAGCCCACGGGTGACTAGCGGGGGTGAGCAGTTCTTC.

This clonotype has just a few counts. The chain employs TRBV7-2 and TRBJ2-5, with D possibly matching TRBD2 (5 bases). This CDR3 comprises 15 residues. CDR1 is SGHTA and CDR2 is FQGNSA in the germline V gene. V was cut by 2 bases and J by 1 base, with 11 bases left in between. CDR3 coding DNA: TGTGCCAGCAGCTTAAACCTAGCTCCCCAAGAGACCCAGTACTTC. Its translation: CASSLNLAPQETQYF.

J is TRBJ1-1 and V is TRBV6-6, with no clear D. In germline, CDR1 is MNHNY, CDR2 SVGAGI (reference sequence). V lost 5 bases and J lost 0, with 16 bases in between. This CDR3 is built from 16 residues. This chain's CDR3 is CASSPDMRYLNTEAFF. CDR3 in DNA: TGTGCCAGCAGTCCTGACATGAGGTACTTGAACACTGAAGCTTTCTTT.

The V call is TRBV11-2, the J call TRBJ1-1; possible D gene TRBD1, 6 bases. Trimming cost V 2 bases and J 3 bases, with 10 bases left between them. There are 14 residues in the CDR3. CDR1 and CDR2 from the germline V gene are SGHAT and FQNNGV. The CDR3 nucleotides are TGTGCCAGCAGCTTACGGGGGGCTGACACTGAAGCTTTCTTT. The encoded protein is CASSLRGADTEAFF. Together with reference TRBV11-2 and TRBJ1-1, the CDR3 gives the full variable domain: EAGVAQSPRYKIIEKRQSVAFWCNPISGHATLYWYQQILGQGPKLLIQFQNNGVVDDSQLPKDRFSAERLKGVDSTLKIQPAKLEDSAVYLCASSLRGADTEAFFGQGTRLTVV.

This rearrangement joins TRBV7-9 to TRBJ1-4; 10 bases agree with TRBD1. Germline CDR1 is SEHNR and CDR2 is FQNEAQ (reference sequence). The CDR3 is 15 residues long. The junction had 3 bases not matched to a gene; V was cut back by 1 base and J by 7 bases. CDR3 sequence reads: CASSLGRDRGEKLFF. The CDR3 bases are TGTGCCAGCAGCTTAGGCCGGGACAGGGGTGAAAAACTGTTTTTT.

The chain uses TRBV6-5 and TRBJ2-2; D unclear. The CDR3 length is 14 residues. Per germline, CDR1 MNHEY and CDR2 SVGAGI. Trimming stripped 6 bases from V and 4 bases from J, with 12 bases between. This CDR3 is CASRPTLLTGELFF. The CDR3 nucleotides read TGTGCCAGCAGGCCCACCCTTCTCACCGGGGAGCTGTTTTTT.

This clonotype turned up a few times. This chain joins TRBV6-5 and TRBJ1-2, with D perhaps matching TRBD1 (6 bases). CDR1 and CDR2 from the germline V gene are MNHEY and SVGAGI. V was shortened by 4 bases and J by 2 bases, with 8 bases between the two germline ends. The CDR3 consists of 13 residues. CDR3 region: CASSSGANYGYTF. As DNA, the CDR3 is TGTGCCAGCAGTTCAGGGGCGAACTATGGCTACACCTTC.

This clonotype has more than one count but fewer than ten. This chain joins TRBV6-6 and TRBJ1-2; D may be TRBD1 (5 bases). The germline gives CDR1 MNHNY, CDR2 SVGAGI (reference sequence). The V gene lost 5 bases and the J gene lost 5 bases, with 18 bases spanning the gap. CDR3 length equals 15 residues. CDR3 sequence reads: CASSPTGGRGYGYTF. DNA of the CDR3: TGTGCCAGCAGTCCCACGGGGGGACGGGGGTATGGCTACACCTTC.

Here the CDR3 reads CASGQSSEGYTF. CDR3 coding DNA: TGTGCCAGCGGACAGTCCTCGGAAGGCTACACCTTC. V gene TRBV27 combines with J gene TRBJ1-2; TRBD1 is a possible D gene (6 bases). Germline assignment: CDR1 MNHEY and CDR2 SMNVEV (reference sequence). Trimming removed 8 bases from V and 8 bases from J, with 15 bases in between. The CDR3 runs to 12 residues.

This chain joins TRBV12-3 or TRBV12-4 and TRBJ2-4; D remains ambiguous. The V end lost 2 bases, the J end lost 0 bases, and 20 bases lay between the germline ends. CDR3 length equals 19 residues. Written as DNA, the CDR3 is TGTGCCAGCAGTTTATCCCAGATTGAATACGAGATAGCCAAAAACATTCAGTACTTC. Its protein is CASSLSQIEYEIAKNIQYF.

The chain couples TRBV19 to TRBJ2-7; 7 bases match TRBD1. The V gene's germline CDR1 is LNHDA and CDR2 SQIVND (reference sequence). V shed 8 bases, J shed 0 bases, and the junction held 13 bases outside the gene matches. The CDR3 is made up of 16 amino acids. The CDR3 region has the DNA TGTGCCAGTGTATTACCGGGACAGAGGTTCTCCTACGAGCAGTACTTC. It yields the protein CASVLPGQRFSYEQYF.

The J gene is TRBJ1-5, the V gene TRBV27; 7 positions agree with TRBD1. The V and J ends lost 2 bases and 0 bases, in that order; junction bases with no gene match: 1. Germline-derived CDR1 and CDR2 are MNHEY and SMNVEV (reference sequence). This CDR3 is built from 15 residues. CDR3 in DNA: TGTGCCAGCAGTTTAGACAGGGATAGCAATCAGCCCCAGCATTTT. The encoded protein is CASSLDRDSNQPQHF.

This clonotype was counted between two and nine times. The J gene is TRBJ1-3, the V gene TRBV29-1; 7 nucleotides match TRBD1. Germline values: CDR1 SQVTM, CDR2 ANQGSEA. The CDR3 loop spans 13 amino acids. V was clipped by 6 bases and J by 0 bases; unmatched bases: 2. The CDR3 loop is CSVWDSSGNTIYF. CDR3 bases: TGCAGCGTGTGGGACAGCTCTGGAAACACCATATATTTT.

This clonotype has just a few counts. The chain joins TRBV4-1 to TRBJ1-2, with D unresolved. The CDR3 spans 15 residues. Germline lookup yields CDR1 MGHRA and CDR2 YSYEKL. The V and J ends lost 0 bases and 8 bases respectively, with 16 bases between them. The CDR3 DNA is TGCGCCAGCAGCCAAGATATGAGCGGCGTCAGAGGCTACACCTTC. It encodes CASSQDMSGVRGYTF.

CDR3 DNA: TGTGCCAGCAGCTTATTAGCGGGGGTCCGTTACGAGCAGTACTTC. Translated: CASSLLAGVRYEQYF. V is TRBV11-2 and J is TRBJ2-7; 9 bases map to TRBD2. From germline, CDR1 is SGHAT and CDR2 FQNNGV. V was pared by 2 bases and J by 4 bases, with 6 bases of the junction left unmatched. This CDR3 is built from 15 residues.